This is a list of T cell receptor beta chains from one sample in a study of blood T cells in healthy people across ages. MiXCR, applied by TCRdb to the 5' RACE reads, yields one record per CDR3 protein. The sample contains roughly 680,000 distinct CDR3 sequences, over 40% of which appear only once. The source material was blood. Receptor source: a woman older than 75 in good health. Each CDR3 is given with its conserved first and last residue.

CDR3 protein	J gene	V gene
CASSFRLVVEQFF	TRBJ2-1	TRBV7-9
CATEVGTPGGYTF	TRBJ1-2	TRBV28
CASSLGQGATRQFF	TRBJ2-1	TRBV2
CATSRDGLAVREQYF	TRBJ2-7	TRBV15
CASSTRGGRACERYF	TRBJ2-5	TRBV6-5
CASSEDRGESPLHF	TRBJ1-6	TRBV12-3/TRBV12-4
CASSLRDAKRETQYF	TRBJ2-5	TRBV28
CASGTGLSTYNEQFF	TRBJ2-1	TRBV19
CASRLTTGRTEAFF	TRBJ1-1	TRBV7-2
CASSQPGTVSYEQYF	TRBJ2-7	TRBV5-1
CASSPLDPPEQYF	TRBJ2-7	TRBV4-1
CSARPRGGTEAFF	TRBJ1-1	TRBV29-1
CASSFSAFSSLAGINEQFF	TRBJ2-1	TRBV28
CASRLGVHTDTQYF	TRBJ2-3	TRBV7-2
CASSRGRPYEQYF	TRBJ2-7	TRBV28
CAGSLNSQGYGYTF	TRBJ1-2	TRBV7-2
CSVVGGVGEKLFF	TRBJ1-4	TRBV29-1
CASSQGPGRDTEAFF	TRBJ1-1	TRBV4-1
CAIRGQDLYEQYF	TRBJ2-7	TRBV10-3
CASSRDSNIQYF	TRBJ2-4	TRBV4-2
CASRHGASETQYF	TRBJ2-5	TRBV3-1
CASSRDRAPMNTEAFF	TRBJ1-1	TRBV12-3/TRBV12-4
CASSPGQAVQEQFF	TRBJ2-1	TRBV6-2/TRBV6-3
CASSLGLAATDTQYF	TRBJ2-3	TRBV7-6
CAISEPGLALQETQYF	TRBJ2-5	TRBV10-3
CSVEGQIGSPLHF	TRBJ1-6	TRBV29-1
CASSPGFGLSYEQYF	TRBJ2-7	TRBV4-2
CATSGTETQYF	TRBJ2-5	TRBV28
CASSQDLYEQYF	TRBJ2-7	TRBV3-1
CASSLGTGFSYGYTF	TRBJ1-2	TRBV13
CATGSSNQPQHF	TRBJ1-5	TRBV6-5
CASSLVQGDSPLHF	TRBJ1-6	TRBV12-3/TRBV12-4
CASSLVAGTAFF	TRBJ1-1	TRBV5-5
CASSPAGTLTNEQFF	TRBJ2-1	TRBV7-2
CASKQGTDTQYF	TRBJ2-3	TRBV2
CASSQRGPGYTF	TRBJ1-2	TRBV3-1
CAIRREIITGELFF	TRBJ2-2	TRBV10-3
CASSERESHEQYF	NA	TRBV6-2/TRBV6-3
CSINRDSSYGYTF	TRBJ1-2	TRBV29-1
CASNPGGSYEQYF	TRBJ2-7	TRBV7-9
CASSYWTSGGETQYF	TRBJ2-5	TRBV6-5
CAISEGLAGVIVTQYF	TRBJ2-3	TRBV10-3
CASRGTEVDVYGYTF	TRBJ1-2	TRBV6-1
CAISSNRGNEQFF	TRBJ2-1	TRBV10-3
CASNLGSSYNEQFF	TRBJ2-1	TRBV11-2
CAGGRNTGELFF	TRBJ2-2	TRBV6-6
CASTSTGVNTEAFF	TRBJ1-1	TRBV12-3/TRBV12-4
CVSSPTSGRLNEQYF	TRBJ2-7	TRBV4-2
CASSLETNGQYF	TRBJ2-7	TRBV5-1
CASSLGSQETQYF	TRBJ2-5	TRBV7-2
CASSLTLTAFEKLFF	TRBJ1-4	TRBV12-3/TRBV12-4
CASSQGITAMRYNEQFF	TRBJ2-1	TRBV4-1
CASSQPGLRTDTQYF	TRBJ2-3	TRBV7-9
CATSESGTSGSHDNEQFF	TRBJ2-1	TRBV24-1